This T cell receptor (beta chain) originates from a study of control samples from healthy donors and cancer patients. Clones were read by immunoSEQ multiplex PCR, and TCRdb kept only the in-frame ones, dropping some. The table has about 160,000 clones, nearly 96% seen once. Germline values: CDR1 MGHRA, CDR2 YSYEKL. J gave up 0 bases and V 2 bases, and 13 bases lay outside the gene matches. The CDR3 runs 19 residues. V is TRBV4-1 and J is TRBJ1-2; 9 positions agree with TRBD1. Sequenced sample: blood. The origin of this receptor is a woman aged 25 to 39 in good health. The CDR3 protein is CASSQFPPGQGSTNYGYTF. CDR3 coding DNA: TGCGCCAGCAGCCAATTTCCCCCGGGACAGGGCTCCACTAACTATGGCTACACCTTC.